A single sample gave rise to the 21 T cell receptor beta chains below, sequenced in a study of OX40 agonist ivuxolimab in advanced cancers. Generated by immunoSEQ multiplex PCR, the TCRdb table keeps only in-frame clones and is missing some. The sample has around 93,000 clones; around nine tenths are singletons. The sample in question was CD4+ or CD8+ T cells sorted from blood, obtained in a trial of the OX40 agonist ivuxolimab. The source is an adult with an advanced solid tumor such as melanoma, head and neck, liver or kidney cancer.

This chain uses TRBV5-5 with TRBJ1-4, with unresolved D. The CDR3 is 14 residues long. CDR1 is SGHKS and CDR2 is YYEKEE in the germline V gene (reference sequence). V was pared by 0 bases and J by 5 bases, with 8 bases between. DNA of the CDR3: TGTGCCAGCAGCTTGGCCCCCAAGAATGAAAAACTGTTTTTT. Protein sequence: CASSLAPKNEKLFF.

The CDR3 region has the DNA TGTGCCAGCAGCTGGGCCCTTGGGGGCGGGGGAAACTACAATGAGCAGTTCTTC. This sequence encodes CASSWALGGGGNYNEQFF. The genes are TRBV5-8 and TRBJ2-1; D may be TRBD2 (7 bases). The CDR3 is made up of 18 amino acids. Deletions cut 3 bases from V and 3 bases from J, with 22 bases between. The germline gives CDR1 SGHTS, CDR2 YDEGEE.

The chain is built from TRBV4-1 and TRBJ2-2; tentatively, D is TRBD1 (5 bases). The CDR3 spans 15 residues. Germline V lookup: CDR1 MGHRA, CDR2 YSYEKL. The V gene lost 4 bases and the J gene lost 6 bases, with 15 bases spanning the gap. CDR3: CASSLTLAGSGELFF. CDR3 bases: TGCGCCAGCAGCCTAACTTTAGCAGGGTCCGGGGAGCTGTTTTTT.

The J gene is TRBJ2-7, the V gene TRBV7-2; the match to TRBD2 covers 8 bases. V shed 1 base, J shed 2 bases, and the junction held 4 bases outside the gene matches. The germline V gene encodes CDR1 SGHTA and CDR2 FQGNSA. This CDR3 contains 15 residues. The CDR3 nucleotides are TGTGCCAGCAGCTTAGATGCGGGAGGAACCTACGAGCAGTACTTC. This translates into CASSLDAGGTYEQYF.

This chain links TRBV19 with TRBJ2-5, with D tentatively TRBD1 (6 bases). The J call could be wrong; TRBJ2-7 is a better fit for the DNA end. Germline V gene lookup returns CDR1 LNHDA and CDR2 SQIVND (reference sequence). The CDR3 extends over 14 amino acids. This CDR3 is CASRRTGSSYEQYF. DNA of the CDR3: TGTGCCAGTAGGCGAACAGGGAGCTCCTACGAGCAGTACTTC.

This clone was observed once. V is TRBV19 and J is TRBJ2-3, with D perhaps TRBD2 (6 bases). The V end was cut by 0 bases, the J end by 6 bases, with 10 bases between. Germline assignment: CDR1 LNHDA and CDR2 SQIVND (reference sequence). This CDR3 region has 14 residues. The CDR3 nucleotides read TGTGCCAGTAGTATAGATGGTCGGGGGGATACGCAGTATTTT. Translating it yields CASSIDGRGDTQYF.

The rearrangement joins TRBV6-5 to TRBJ1-5; D not resolved. The CDR3 extends over 15 amino acids. Trimming took 5 bases from V and 5 from J, leaving 16 bases between them. Germline CDR1 reads MNHEY; CDR2 reads SVGAGI. In DNA form, the CDR3 reads TGTGCCAGCAGTGGCTCGACAAAAAGCGATCAGCCCCAGCATTTT. It specifies CASSGSTKSDQPQHF.

The rearrangement joins TRBV5-6 to TRBJ1-3, with unresolved D. Germline CDR1 and CDR2: SGHDT and YYEEEE. V gave up 4 bases and J gave up 3 bases, with 5 bases separating them. This CDR3 region has 12 residues. CDR3 DNA sequence: TGTGCCAGCAGCCTGATTGGAAACACCATATATTTT. Its translation is CASSLIGNTIYF.

The chain employs TRBV2 and TRBJ2-1, with a tentative D call TRBD2 (6 bases). V was pared by 2 bases and J by 2 bases, with 10 bases between. CDR1 and CDR2 from the germline V gene are SNHLY and FYNNEI. The CDR3 spans 15 residues. The chain's CDR3 is CASSEWPGAYNEQFF. The CDR3, as DNA: TGTGCCAGCAGTGAATGGCCGGGGGCCTACAATGAGCAGTTCTTC.

The sample holds one count of this clone. The CDR3 coding sequence is TGTGCCAGCAGTCCCGGAGGGACCCAAGAGACCCAGTACTTC. This codes for CASSPGGTQETQYF. The chain recombines TRBV6-5 with TRBJ2-5; weak D call: TRBD2 (6 bases). The V end lost 5 bases, the J end lost 1 base, and 11 bases lay between the germline ends. CDR1 and CDR2 (germline): MNHEY, SVGAGI. The CDR3 spans 14 residues.

The chain uses TRBV4-2 and TRBJ2-3; D ambiguous. Germline V gene sequence: CDR1 LGHNA, CDR2 YNFKEQ. V was trimmed by 1 base and J by 2 bases, leaving 10 bases between them. The CDR3 loop spans 15 amino acids. The CDR3 is CASSQAALDTDTQYF. The CDR3 DNA reads TGTGCCAGCAGCCAAGCGGCGCTCGACACAGATACGCAGTATTTT.

The J gene is TRBJ2-1, the V gene TRBV5-6; a weak D match, TRBD1 (6 bases). CDR3 length equals 11 residues. V lost 6 bases to trimming and J lost 10 bases, with 11 bases between them. CDR1 and CDR2 from the germline V gene are SGHDT and YYEEEE. CDR3: CASNRRGEQFF. CDR3 coding DNA: TGTGCCAGCAACCGCAGGGGCGAGCAGTTCTTC.

This chain uses TRBV5-1 with TRBJ1-4, with D possibly being TRBD1 (5 bases). CDR1 and CDR2 from the germline V gene are SGHRS and YFSETQ. The V and J ends lost 2 bases and 0 bases respectively, with 17 bases between them. The CDR3 runs 18 residues. CDR3 amino acids: CASSFDPGGLATNEKLFF. Written as DNA, the CDR3 is TGCGCCAGCAGCTTTGACCCGGGGGGACTTGCAACTAATGAAAAACTGTTTTTT.

The gene calls are TRBV2 and TRBJ2-5; D is undetermined. The CDR3 totals 13 residues. CDR1 is SNHLY and CDR2 is FYNNEI in the germline V gene. V gave up 5 bases and J gave up 5 bases, with 12 bases separating them. The CDR3 spells CASSSILGETQYF. In nucleotides, the CDR3 is TGTGCCAGCAGTTCGATCCTCGGGGAGACCCAGTACTTC.

On this clone itself: The same CDR3 arises from other DNA sequences in this sample as well. The chain couples TRBV7-2 to TRBJ1-2; tentatively, D is TRBD1 (5 bases). Deletions cut 2 bases from V and 8 bases from J, with 12 bases between. CDR3 length: 13 residues. Germline CDR1 SGHTA, CDR2 FQGNSA. The CDR3 sequence: CASSLTGDYGYTF. CDR3 coding DNA: TGTGCCAGCAGCTTAACGGGGGATTACGGCTACACCTTC.

The CDR3 nucleotides are TGTGCCAGCAGTAGGAGATGGACCCAGCATTTT. Its translation: CASSRRWTQHF. The genes are TRBV6-5 and TRBJ1-5; no firm D call. V lost 5 bases to trimming and J lost 11 bases, with 10 bases between them. This CDR3 is built from 11 residues. CDR1 and CDR2 (germline): MNHEY, SVGAGI.

This chain joins TRBV7-9 and TRBJ2-7; D might be TRBD2 (6 bases). This CDR3 has 11 amino acids. V was shortened by 11 bases and J by 5 bases, with 13 bases between the two germline ends. The germline CDR1 and CDR2 sequences are SEHNR and FQNEAQ (reference sequence). In DNA, the CDR3 is TGTGCCGGGCGTGGAGGGGACGAGCAGTACTTC. Amino acids: CAGRGGDEQYF.

A note on this clone: The sample carries other DNA sequences with the same CDR3. V usage is TRBV7-9 and J usage is TRBJ2-2; D gene uncertain. The CDR3 spans 13 residues. Trimming took off 1 base at V and 6 bases at J, with 6 bases between the two ends. Looked up from germline, CDR1 is SEHNR and CDR2 is FQNEAQ (reference sequence). CDR3 in amino acids: CASSLVGPGELFF. CDR3 nucleotide sequence: TGTGCCAGCAGCTTAGTAGGGCCCGGGGAGCTGTTTTTT.

V and J are TRBV18 and TRBJ2-3; no reliable D call. The CDR3 totals 14 residues. With 3 bases removed from V and 0 bases from J, the gap between germline ends came to 7 bases. Per the germline V gene, CDR1 is KGHSH and CDR2 is LQKENI. CDR3 coding DNA: TGTGCCAGCTCACCGACTCCTAGCACAGATACGCAGTATTTT. Translation: CASSPTPSTDTQYF.

This clone was recorded only once. The CDR3 spells CASSPGTGLYNEQFF. As DNA, the CDR3 is TGTGCCAGCAGCCCCGGGACAGGCCTCTACAATGAGCAGTTCTTC. The chain carries TRBV28 and TRBJ2-1; 8 positions agree with TRBD1. CDR1 is MDHEN, CDR2 SYDVKM, per germline. The CDR3 runs 15 residues. V trimming: 6 bases; J trimming: 3 bases; junction bases outside the gene matches: 7. Full variable domain (missing parts from reference TRBV28 and TRBJ2-1): DVKVTQSSRYLVKRTGEKVFLECVQDMDHENMFWYRQDPGLGLRLIYFSYDVKMKEKGDIPEGYSVSREKKERFSLILESASTNQTSMYLCASSPGTGLYNEQFFGPGTRLTVL.

This chain uses TRBV19 with TRBJ2-1; 7 bases align to TRBD1. Germline V gives CDR1 LNHDA, CDR2 SQIVND (reference sequence). Germline trimming cut 3 bases from V and 7 bases from J; bases unmatched to any gene: 6. This CDR3 is 14 amino acids long. The chain's CDR3 is CASSMRDRWNEQFF. DNA for the CDR3: TGTGCCAGTAGTATGAGGGACAGATGGAATGAGCAGTTCTTC.